This passage covers 25 T cell receptor beta chains from one sample sequenced in a study of T-cell reconstitution after alpha-beta-depleted transplantation in children. Researchers prepared the TCRbeta library using unique molecular identifiers, the study reports. TCRdb passed the PCR reads through MiXCR, listing each CDR3 protein once. Among hundreds of thousands of distinct CDR3 sequences listed, about 10% were seen once. The specimen was PBMCs from the stem cell graft donor, collected from the stem cell graft. The origin of the receptors is a human donor who donated a stem cell graft to a child with SCID.

This clonotype was found many times. The chain has TRBV12-3 or TRBV12-4 and TRBJ1-2; D remains unclear. V lost 3 bases and J lost 4, with 12 bases in between. CDR3 length: 14 amino acids. The CDR3 DNA is TGTGCCAGCAGTTTGGTAGGACCGGCCTATGGCTACACCTTC. Amino acids: CASSLVGPAYGYTF.

This clonotype was counted a few times. The V and J genes are TRBV5-1 and TRBJ2-7; the D gene is possibly TRBD1 (5 bases). The CDR3 spans 15 residues. The V gene's germline CDR1 is SGHRS and CDR2 YFSETQ. The V end lost 0 bases, the J end lost 3 bases, and 13 bases lay between the germline ends. The CDR3: CASSLVLGAGYEQYF. In DNA, the CDR3 is TGCGCCAGCAGCTTGGTCCTTGGGGCAGGCTACGAGCAGTACTTC.

This clonotype came up a few times. The CDR3 sequence: CASILSGTNYGYTF. CDR3 nucleotides: TGTGCCAGTATATTATCCGGGACTAACTATGGCTACACCTTC. J is TRBJ1-2 and V is TRBV19; no firm D call. Trimming took 7 bases from V and 0 from J, leaving 12 bases between them. This CDR3 contains 14 residues. The V gene's germline CDR1 is LNHDA and CDR2 SQIVND (reference sequence).

This sequence joins TRBV24-1 and TRBJ2-1; D not certain. The CDR3 covers 15 residues. Trimming left V 2 bases short and J 5 bases short, with 12 bases between. The V gene's germline CDR1 is KGHDR and CDR2 SFDVKD. The CDR3 DNA follows: TGTGCCACCAGTGATTCGGCTACCTACCACAATGAGCAGTTCTTC. Translating gives CATSDSATYHNEQFF.

This clonotype turned up a few times. This chain uses TRBV5-1 with TRBJ2-1; D possibly corresponds to TRBD2 (5 bases). This CDR3 spans 15 amino acids. Germline V lookup: CDR1 SGHRS, CDR2 YFSETQ. The V gene lost 0 bases and the J gene lost 10 bases, with 17 bases spanning the gap. As DNA, the CDR3 is TGCGCCAGCAGCTTGGCGTCGCCCCCCACGGGGGAGCAGTTCTTC. Its protein product is CASSLASPPTGEQFF.

This clonotype turned up a few times. At one of its ends the junction is not consistent with the germline gene, which may arise from a read error. The V and J genes are TRBV18 and TRBJ1-4; 9 positions agree with TRBD1. The CDR3 spans 16 residues. Per germline, CDR1 KGHSH and CDR2 LQKENI. CDR3: CASSPPPGQGREKLFF. CDR3 nucleotide sequence: TGTGCCAGCTCGCCACCACCGGGACAGGGTCGGGAAAAACTGTTTTTT.

This clonotype was seen at least ten times. V gene TRBV29-1 combines with J gene TRBJ2-7; D unclear. The germline V and J ends were trimmed by 4 bases and 1 base, with 5 bases remaining between them. CDR1 SQVTM and CDR2 ANQGSEA come from the germline V gene. The CDR3 covers 11 residues. The CDR3 region is CSVVLSYEQYF. In DNA form, the CDR3 reads TGCAGCGTTGTGCTTTCCTACGAGCAGTACTTC.

The chain employs TRBV7-6 and TRBJ2-7; D remains unclear. Germline CDR1 reads SGHVS; CDR2 reads FNYEAQ. Trimming removed 4 bases at V and 4 bases at J, with 17 bases between. This CDR3 is 15 amino acids long. The CDR3 nucleotides are TGTGCCAGCAGCTCGAACACTGGCGTTCTTTACGAGCAGTACTTC. Its protein is CASSSNTGVLYEQYF.

V gene TRBV9 combines with J gene TRBJ2-5, with D perhaps matching TRBD1 or TRBD2 (5 bases each). The CDR3 extends over 15 amino acids. Trimming left V 2 bases short and J 5 bases short, with 16 bases between. Looked up from germline, CDR1 is SGDLS and CDR2 is YYNGEE. The CDR3 DNA reads as TGTGCCAGCAGCGTCGGGACGGCCGGCCTCGAGACCCAGTACTTC. It specifies CASSVGTAGLETQYF.

This clonotype was picked up many times. The rearrangement uses TRBV9 and TRBJ1-5; 9 bases align to TRBD1. The germline V gene has CDR1 SGDLS and CDR2 YYNGEE. There are 14 residues in the CDR3. V gave up 3 bases and J gave up 7 bases; unmatched junction bases: 5. This chain's CDR3 is CASSGDRGSQPQHF. The CDR3 DNA sequence: TGTGCCAGCAGCGGTGACAGGGGGAGCCAGCCCCAGCATTTT. Combining the CDR3 with reference TRBV9 and TRBJ1-5 gives the whole variable domain DSGVTQTPKHLITATGQRVTLRCSPRSGDLSVYWYQQSLDQGLQFLIQYYNGEERAKGNILERFSAQQFPDLHSELNLSSLELGDSALYFCASSGDRGSQPQHFGDGTRLSIL.

This clonotype was observed a handful of times. The rearrangement links TRBV19 to TRBJ1-1; D is ambiguous. The V gene lost 6 bases and the J gene lost 2 bases, with 10 bases spanning the gap. Germline V CDR1 and CDR2: LNHDA, SQIVND (reference sequence). This CDR3 spans 13 amino acids. Here the CDR3 reads CASSLTINTEAFF. In nucleotides, the CDR3 is TGTGCCAGTAGCCTCACGATAAACACTGAAGCTTTCTTT.

The chain combines TRBV5-8 with TRBJ1-1; D not resolved. CDR1 is SGHTS and CDR2 is YDEGEE in the germline V gene. The CDR3 consists of 13 residues. Trimming removed 1 base at V and 0 bases at J, with 4 bases between. The CDR3 protein is CASSLTMNTEAFF. DNA of the CDR3: TGTGCCAGCAGCTTGACGATGAACACTGAAGCTTTCTTT.

There are many counts of this clonotype. The chain joins TRBV20-1 to TRBJ1-2; D is unresolved. The CDR3 consists of 15 residues. Germline values: CDR1 DFQATT, CDR2 SNEGSKA (reference sequence). Trimming removed 3 bases from V and 8 bases from J, with 22 bases in between. DNA for the CDR3: TGCAGTGCTAGTTCCTCGTTCGAAAGGAGCACCGGCTACACCTTC. This sequence encodes CSASSSFERSTGYTF.

The CDR3 nucleotides are TGCGCCAGCAGTGAATCGACGTATCTAGCGGGGGGATGGCAAGAGACCCAGTACTTC. Translated, it gives CASSESTYLAGGWQETQYF. V usage is TRBV10-2 and J usage is TRBJ2-5; TRBD2 agrees at 11 bases. CDR1 WSHSY and CDR2 SAAADI come from the germline V gene. CDR3 length: 19 amino acids. With 3 bases clipped from V and 2 bases from J, the junction kept 14 bases outside the gene matches.

This chain joins TRBV4-1 and TRBJ2-7; D may be TRBD1 (6 bases). The V end lost 0 bases, the J end lost 2 bases, and 11 bases lay between the germline ends. The CDR3 is made up of 15 amino acids. Per germline, CDR1 MGHRA and CDR2 YSYEKL. CDR3: CASSQDGAGAYEQYF. CDR3 nucleotides: TGCGCCAGCAGCCAAGATGGCGCAGGGGCCTACGAGCAGTACTTC.

In this sample, this clonotype turned up a few times. CDR3 sequence reads: CATSRVTNRGSNQPQHF. The CDR3 DNA sequence: TGTGCCACCAGCAGAGTTACCAATCGGGGGAGCAATCAGCCCCAGCATTTT. The chain couples TRBV15 to TRBJ1-5; possibly TRBD1 for D (5 bases). V dropped 1 base and J dropped 1 base, with 14 bases sitting between them. Germline-derived CDR1 and CDR2 are LNHNV and YYDKDF (reference sequence). CDR3 length: 17 residues.

The chain links TRBV5-1 to TRBJ2-1; D gene unclear. Trimming took off 0 bases at V and 3 bases at J, with 10 bases between the two ends. The germline V gene encodes CDR1 SGHRS and CDR2 YFSETQ. The CDR3 runs to 15 residues. CDR3 nucleotide sequence: TGCGCCAGCAGCTTGGAAGGTCCCTACTACAATGAGCAGTTCTTC. It is translated as CASSLEGPYYNEQFF.

The chain recombines TRBV7-3 with TRBJ1-2; 7 bases fit TRBD1. Germline V gene data show CDR1 as SGHTA and CDR2 as FQGTGA. CDR3 length: 15 amino acids. With 5 bases clipped from V and 5 bases from J, the junction kept 11 bases outside the gene matches. The CDR3 DNA reads TGTGCCAGCAGCCTCCTCCCCGGGACAGAATATGGCTACACCTTC. Translation gives CASSLLPGTEYGYTF.

This clonotype was counted ten times or more. The V gene is TRBV20-1, the J gene TRBJ2-7; D is perhaps TRBD2 (6 bases). The CDR3 extends over 15 amino acids. Germline V gene sequence: CDR1 DFQATT, CDR2 SNEGSKA (reference sequence). With 0 bases removed from V and 6 bases from J, the gap between germline ends came to 18 bases. Here the CDR3 reads CSARDEATSIFEQYF. DNA of the CDR3: TGCAGTGCTAGAGATGAGGCGACTAGTATTTTCGAGCAGTACTTC.

The J gene is TRBJ2-1, the V gene TRBV5-1; TRBD2 is a possible D gene (5 bases). CDR1 is SGHRS, CDR2 YFSETQ, per germline. V lost 0 bases and J lost 1, with 17 bases in between. The CDR3 contains 18 residues. Here the CDR3 DNA reads TGCGCCAGCAGCTTGGGGGTTAGCCCTCCGGGGTCCTACAATGAGCAGTTCTTC. This codes for CASSLGVSPPGSYNEQFF.

The V call is TRBV3-1, the J call TRBJ1-1; unclear D gene. The CDR3 totals 14 residues. V was clipped by 4 bases and J by 1 base, with 10 bases between them. CDR1 is LGHDT and CDR2 is YNNKEL in the germline V gene (reference sequence). CDR3: CASSPAQANTEAFF. In DNA, the CDR3 is TGTGCCAGCAGCCCAGCGCAGGCGAACACTGAAGCTTTCTTT.

The chain recombines TRBV12-3 or TRBV12-4 with TRBJ2-5; the D gene could be TRBD1 or TRBD2 (5 bases each). The V gene lost 5 bases and the J gene lost 10 bases, with 20 bases spanning the gap. CDR3 size: 14 residues. Written as DNA, the CDR3 is TGTGCCAGCAGTCCGAGGACTGTGACAGAGGACCAGTACTTC. Its protein is CASSPRTVTEDQYF.

The V call is TRBV12-3 or TRBV12-4, the J call TRBJ2-3, with 7 bases lining up with TRBD1. CDR3 length equals 15 residues. Trimming at V came to 8 bases and at J to 0 bases, leaving 8 bases not matched to a gene. CDR3 DNA sequence: TGTGCCAGCCCGCCAGGGGGTCCCAGCACAGATACGCAGTATTTT. It yields the protein CASPPGGPSTDTQYF.

This clonotype was counted ten times or more. The V gene is TRBV10-3, the J gene TRBJ1-1, with D uncertain. With 6 bases removed from V and 4 bases from J, the gap between germline ends came to 9 bases. In germline, CDR1 is ENHRY, CDR2 SYGVKD. The length of the CDR3 is 12 residues. This CDR3 is CAIRRFGTEAFF. Written as DNA, the CDR3 is TGTGCCATCAGACGGTTCGGCACTGAAGCTTTCTTT.

In this sample, this clonotype turned up many times. The chain has TRBV10-3 and TRBJ2-1, with D hard to call. V was shortened by 6 bases and J by 2 bases, with 8 bases between the two germline ends. Per germline, CDR1 ENHRY and CDR2 SYGVKD. The CDR3 has 13 amino acids. The CDR3 region is CAISDTTYNEQFF. The CDR3, as DNA: TGTGCCATCAGCGACACTACCTACAATGAGCAGTTCTTC.